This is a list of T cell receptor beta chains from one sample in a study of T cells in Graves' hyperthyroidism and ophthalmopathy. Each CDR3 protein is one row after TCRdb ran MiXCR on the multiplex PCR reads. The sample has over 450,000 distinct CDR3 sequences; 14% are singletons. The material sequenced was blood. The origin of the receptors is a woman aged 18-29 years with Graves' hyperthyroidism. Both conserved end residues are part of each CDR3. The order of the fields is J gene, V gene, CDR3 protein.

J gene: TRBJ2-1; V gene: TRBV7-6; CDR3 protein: CASSLTGVIYNEQFF
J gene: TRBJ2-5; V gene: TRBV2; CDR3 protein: CASSGWGLPQETQYF
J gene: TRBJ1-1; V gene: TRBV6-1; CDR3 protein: CASSYSAVMNTEAFF
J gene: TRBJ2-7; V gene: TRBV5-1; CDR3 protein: CASSLGGVGGKAYEQYF
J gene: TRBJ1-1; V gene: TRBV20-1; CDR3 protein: CSAARTENTEAFF
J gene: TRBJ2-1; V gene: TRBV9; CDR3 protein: CASSVGFLAGVPNEQFF
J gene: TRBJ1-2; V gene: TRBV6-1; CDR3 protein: CAGRLGYGYTF
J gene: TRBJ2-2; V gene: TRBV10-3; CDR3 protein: CAISEFTGDVGAGELFF
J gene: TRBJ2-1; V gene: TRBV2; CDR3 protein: CASRRLAGGTYNEQFF
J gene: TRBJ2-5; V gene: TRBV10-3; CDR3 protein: CAISEGTVETQYF
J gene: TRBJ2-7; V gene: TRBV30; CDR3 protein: CAWSTSTSGEQYF
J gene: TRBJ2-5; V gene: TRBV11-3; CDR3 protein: CASSLGSRSPIGTQYF
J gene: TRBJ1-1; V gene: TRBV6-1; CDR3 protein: CASRRWTGTEAFF
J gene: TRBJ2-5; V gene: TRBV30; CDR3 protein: CAWGLGETQYF
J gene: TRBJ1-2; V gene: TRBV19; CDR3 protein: CASQLTGDHGYTF
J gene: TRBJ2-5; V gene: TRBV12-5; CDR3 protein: CASGLFPSGSSATQYF
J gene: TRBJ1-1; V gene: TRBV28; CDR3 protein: CASSSHRDRNTEAFF
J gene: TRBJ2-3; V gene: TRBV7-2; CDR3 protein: CASSLDQASDTQYF
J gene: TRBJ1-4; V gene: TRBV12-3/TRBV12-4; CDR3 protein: CASSLRGGVSEKLFF
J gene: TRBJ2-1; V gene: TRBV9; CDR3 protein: CASSPSLGNEQFF
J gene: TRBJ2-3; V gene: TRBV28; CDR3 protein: CASSLGTGDRTQYF
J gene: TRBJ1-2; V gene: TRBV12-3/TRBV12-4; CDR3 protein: CASSDVRALNYGYTF
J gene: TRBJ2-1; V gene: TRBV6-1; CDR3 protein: CASSDRDSLNEQFF
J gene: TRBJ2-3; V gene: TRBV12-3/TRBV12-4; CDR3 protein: CASSPPWGRADTQYF
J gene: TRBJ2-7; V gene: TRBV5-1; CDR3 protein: CASWEGSSSYEQYF
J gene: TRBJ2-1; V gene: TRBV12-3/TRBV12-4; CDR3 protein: CASSLLANEQFF
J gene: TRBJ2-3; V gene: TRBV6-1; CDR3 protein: CASSDPLVANYFSTDTQYF
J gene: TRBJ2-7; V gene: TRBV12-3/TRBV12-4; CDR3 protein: CASRQNDYYEQYF
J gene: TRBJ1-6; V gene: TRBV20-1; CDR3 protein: CSALHRDRQNSYNSPLHF
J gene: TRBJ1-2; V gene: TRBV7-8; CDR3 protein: CASSLEPGALANYGYTF
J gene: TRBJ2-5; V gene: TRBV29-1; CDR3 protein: CSVASGGRPTQYF
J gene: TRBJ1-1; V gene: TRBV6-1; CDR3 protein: CASSRGTANEAFF
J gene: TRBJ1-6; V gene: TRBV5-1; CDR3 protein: CASSSGQGDLNSPLHF
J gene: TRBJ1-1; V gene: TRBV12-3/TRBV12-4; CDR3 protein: CASSFWLTGAVNTEAFF
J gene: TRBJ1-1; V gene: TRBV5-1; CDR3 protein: CASSQYRDMNTEAFF
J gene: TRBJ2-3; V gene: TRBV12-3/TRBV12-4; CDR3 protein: CASSTGTRRTFSTDTQYF
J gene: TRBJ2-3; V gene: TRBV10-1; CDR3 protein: CASSAAGGDTQYF
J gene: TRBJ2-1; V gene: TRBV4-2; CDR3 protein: CASSQDRVIAGDTTRNEQFF